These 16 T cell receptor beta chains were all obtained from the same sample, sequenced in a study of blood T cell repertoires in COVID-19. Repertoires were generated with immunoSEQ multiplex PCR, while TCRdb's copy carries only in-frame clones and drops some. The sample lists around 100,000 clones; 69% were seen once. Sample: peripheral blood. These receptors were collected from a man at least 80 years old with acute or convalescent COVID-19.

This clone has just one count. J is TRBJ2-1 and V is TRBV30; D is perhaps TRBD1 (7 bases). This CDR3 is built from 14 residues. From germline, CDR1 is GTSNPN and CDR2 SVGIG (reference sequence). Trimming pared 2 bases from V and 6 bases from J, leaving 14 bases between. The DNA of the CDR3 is TGTGCCTGGAGTCTAGCAGGGGGGACCAATGAGCAGTTCTTC. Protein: CAWSLAGGTNEQFF.

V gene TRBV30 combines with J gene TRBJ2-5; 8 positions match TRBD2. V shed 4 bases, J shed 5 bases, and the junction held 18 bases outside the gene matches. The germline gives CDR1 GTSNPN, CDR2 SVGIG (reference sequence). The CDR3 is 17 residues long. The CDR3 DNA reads TGTGCCTGGAATATAAAAACTAGCGGATCCCGCGGGGAGACCCAGTACTTC. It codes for CAWNIKTSGSRGETQYF.

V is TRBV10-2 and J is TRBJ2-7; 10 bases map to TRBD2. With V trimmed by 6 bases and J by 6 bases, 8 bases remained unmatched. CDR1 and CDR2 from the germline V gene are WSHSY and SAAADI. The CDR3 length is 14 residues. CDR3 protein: CASRLSGRESEQYF. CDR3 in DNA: TGCGCCAGCAGACTCAGCGGGAGGGAATCCGAGCAGTACTTC.

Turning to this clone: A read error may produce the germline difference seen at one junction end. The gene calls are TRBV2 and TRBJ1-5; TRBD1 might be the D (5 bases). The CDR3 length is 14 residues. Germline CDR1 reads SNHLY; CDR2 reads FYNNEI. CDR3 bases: TGTGCCAGCAGCGAAGGTACAGGAAATCAGCCCCAGCATTTT. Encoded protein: CASSEGTGNQPQHF. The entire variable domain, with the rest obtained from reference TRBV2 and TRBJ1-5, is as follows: EPEVTQTPSHQVTQMGQEVILRCVPISNHLYFYWYRQILGQKVEFLVSFYNNEISEKSEIFDDQFSVERPDGSNFTLKIRSTKLEDSAMYFCASSEGTGNQPQHFGDGTRLSIL.

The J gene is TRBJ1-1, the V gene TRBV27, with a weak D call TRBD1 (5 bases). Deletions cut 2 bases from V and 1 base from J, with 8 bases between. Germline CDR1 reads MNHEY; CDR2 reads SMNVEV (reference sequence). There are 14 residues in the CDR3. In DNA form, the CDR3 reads TGTGCCAGCAGTTTAGGGGGGGGGAACACTGAAGCTTTCTTT. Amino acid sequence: CASSLGGGNTEAFF.

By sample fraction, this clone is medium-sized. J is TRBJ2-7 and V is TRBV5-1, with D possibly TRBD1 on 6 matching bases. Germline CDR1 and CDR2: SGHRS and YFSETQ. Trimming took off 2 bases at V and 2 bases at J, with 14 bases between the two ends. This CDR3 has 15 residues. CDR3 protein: CASSFWAGATYEQYF. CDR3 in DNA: TGCGCCAGCAGCTTCTGGGCAGGGGCCACCTACGAGCAGTACTTC.

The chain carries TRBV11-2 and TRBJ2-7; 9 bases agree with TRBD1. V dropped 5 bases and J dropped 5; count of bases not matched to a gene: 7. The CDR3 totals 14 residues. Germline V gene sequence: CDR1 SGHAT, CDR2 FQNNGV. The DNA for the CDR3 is TGTGCCAGCAGCACCCGGGACAGGGTAAACGAGCAGTACTTC. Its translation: CASSTRDRVNEQYF.

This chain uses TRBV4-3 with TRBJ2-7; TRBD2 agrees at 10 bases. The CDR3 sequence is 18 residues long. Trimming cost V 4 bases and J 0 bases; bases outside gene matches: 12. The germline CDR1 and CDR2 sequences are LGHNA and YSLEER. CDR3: CASSPTVAGGPSSYEQYF. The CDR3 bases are TGCGCCAGCAGCCCAACGGTAGCGGGAGGCCCAAGCTCCTACGAGCAGTACTTC.

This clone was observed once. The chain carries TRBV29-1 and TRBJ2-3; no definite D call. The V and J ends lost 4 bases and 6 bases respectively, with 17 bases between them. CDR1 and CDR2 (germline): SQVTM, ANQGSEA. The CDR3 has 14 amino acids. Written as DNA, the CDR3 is TGCAGCGTTGCGCGACTTCAGAAGGTTGATACGCAGTATTTT. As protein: CSVARLQKVDTQYF.

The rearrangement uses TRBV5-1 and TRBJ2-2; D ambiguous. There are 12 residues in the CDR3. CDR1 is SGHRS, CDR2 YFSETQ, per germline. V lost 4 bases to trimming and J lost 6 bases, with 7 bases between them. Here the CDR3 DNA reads TGCGCCAGCAGCCCCTACCCCGGGGAGCTGTTTTTT. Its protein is CASSPYPGELFF.

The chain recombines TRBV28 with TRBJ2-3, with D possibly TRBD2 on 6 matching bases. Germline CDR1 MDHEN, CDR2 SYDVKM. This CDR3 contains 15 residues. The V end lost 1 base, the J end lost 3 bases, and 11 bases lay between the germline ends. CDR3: CASSLYGRGTDTQYF. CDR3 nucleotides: TGTGCCAGCAGTTTATACGGGAGAGGTACAGATACGCAGTATTTT.

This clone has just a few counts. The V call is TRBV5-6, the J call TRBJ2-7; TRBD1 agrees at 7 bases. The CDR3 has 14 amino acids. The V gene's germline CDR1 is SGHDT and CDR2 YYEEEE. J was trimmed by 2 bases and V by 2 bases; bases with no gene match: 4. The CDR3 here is CASSFAGTAYEQYF. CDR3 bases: TGTGCCAGCAGCTTCGCTGGGACAGCCTACGAGCAGTACTTC.

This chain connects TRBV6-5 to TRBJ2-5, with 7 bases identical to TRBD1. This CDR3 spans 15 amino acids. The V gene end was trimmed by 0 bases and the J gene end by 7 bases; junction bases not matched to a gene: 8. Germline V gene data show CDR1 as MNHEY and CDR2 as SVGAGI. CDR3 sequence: CASSYSDREKRTQYF. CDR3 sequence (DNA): TGTGCCAGCAGTTACTCCGACAGGGAAAAGCGGACCCAGTACTTC.

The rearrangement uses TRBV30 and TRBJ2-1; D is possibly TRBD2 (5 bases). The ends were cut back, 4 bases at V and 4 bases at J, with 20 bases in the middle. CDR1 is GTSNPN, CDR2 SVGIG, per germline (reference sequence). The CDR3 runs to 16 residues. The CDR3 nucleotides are TGTGCCTGGATGTCCGGCGCGGGTATTCGGTACAATGAGCAGTTCTTC. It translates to CAWMSGAGIRYNEQFF.

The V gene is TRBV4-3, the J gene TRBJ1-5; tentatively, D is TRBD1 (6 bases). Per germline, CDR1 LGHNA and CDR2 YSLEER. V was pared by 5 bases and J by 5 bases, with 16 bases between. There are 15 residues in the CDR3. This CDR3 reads CASSEYREFDQPQHF. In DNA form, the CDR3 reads TGCGCCAGCAGCGAATACAGGGAATTCGATCAGCCCCAGCATTTT.

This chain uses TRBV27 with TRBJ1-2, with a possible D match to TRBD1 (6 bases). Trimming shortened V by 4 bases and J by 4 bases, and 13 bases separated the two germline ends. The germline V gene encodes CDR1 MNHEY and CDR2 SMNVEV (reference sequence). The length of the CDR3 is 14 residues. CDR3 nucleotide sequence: TGTGCCAGCAGTTCCACAGGGCGCGCCTATGGCTACACCTTC. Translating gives CASSSTGRAYGYTF.